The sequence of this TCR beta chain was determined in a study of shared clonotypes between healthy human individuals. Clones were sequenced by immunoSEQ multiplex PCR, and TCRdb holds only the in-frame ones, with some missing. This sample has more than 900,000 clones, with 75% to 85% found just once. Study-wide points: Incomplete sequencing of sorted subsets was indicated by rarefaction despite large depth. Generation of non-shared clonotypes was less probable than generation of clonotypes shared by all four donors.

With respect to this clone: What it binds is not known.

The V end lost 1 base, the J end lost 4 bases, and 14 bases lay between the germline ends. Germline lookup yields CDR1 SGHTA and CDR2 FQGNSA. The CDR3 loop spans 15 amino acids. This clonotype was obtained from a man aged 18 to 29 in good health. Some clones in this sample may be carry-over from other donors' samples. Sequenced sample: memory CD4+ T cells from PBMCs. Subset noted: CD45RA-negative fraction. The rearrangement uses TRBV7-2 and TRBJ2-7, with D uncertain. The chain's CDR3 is CASSLVSDGSYEQYF. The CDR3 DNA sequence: TGTGCCAGCAGCTTAGTATCGGACGGCTCGTACGAGCAGTACTTC.